One sample yielded the 30 T cell receptor beta chains listed below, sequenced in a study of blood T cells in healthy people across ages. The second PCR ran roughly 6 to 12 cycles with a sample-barcoded 5' primer and J-beta primers. TCRdb reprocessed the 5' RACE reads via MiXCR and lists one record per CDR3 protein. Of 600,000 or so distinct CDR3 sequences listed, approximately 30% are singletons. Input material: blood. The source of these receptors is a woman at least 80 years old in good health.

This clonotype was recorded many times. V gene TRBV7-9 combines with J gene TRBJ2-1, with D unclear. The ends were cut back, 4 bases at V and 3 bases at J, with 22 bases in the middle. The CDR3 runs 18 residues. The V gene's germline CDR1 is SEHNR and CDR2 FQNEAQ (reference sequence). CDR3 loop: CASSSRPVDGESYNEQFF. As DNA, the CDR3 is TGTGCCAGCAGCTCCAGACCAGTTGACGGTGAAAGCTACAATGAGCAGTTCTTC.

Details on this clonotype: Given a much more abundant clone one base away, this may be a read error. The CDR3 loop reads CASAAPGQGRGTQYF. The CDR3, as DNA: TGTGCCAGCGCGGCCCCGGGACAGGGAAGGGGGACCCAGTACTTC. The rearrangement uses TRBV6-2 or TRBV6-3 and TRBJ2-7; 9 bases are shared with TRBD1. TRBJ2-5 explains the end of the DNA better; the J call may be wrong. Germline V gene data show CDR1 as MNHEY and CDR2 as SVGEGT. The CDR3 consists of 15 residues.

The table lists this clonotype with many counts. CDR3 coding DNA: TGTGCCAGCAGTTTATATAACAGAACTAACTATGGCTACACCTTC. Protein: CASSLYNRTNYGYTF. This chain connects TRBV12-3 or TRBV12-4 to TRBJ1-2; D remains ambiguous. Trimming left V 2 bases short and J 0 bases short, with 10 bases between. The CDR3 runs 15 residues.

On this clonotype itself: This clone may be a read error of a much larger clone one base away. The J gene is TRBJ2-5, the V gene TRBV11-2; no clear D gene. The DNA end favors TRBJ2-1, so the J call may be wrong. Germline V CDR1 and CDR2: SGHAT, FQNNGV. The CDR3 is made up of 14 amino acids. The CDR3 nucleotides read TGTGCCAGCAGCCTTATTAGGTTCCAAGAGACCCAGTTCTTC. Amino acids: CASSLIRFQETQFF.

V and J are TRBV7-9 and TRBJ2-5, with 9 bases matching TRBD2. V lost 2 bases, J lost 2 bases, and 9 bases stayed unmatched. CDR1 is SEHNR, CDR2 FQNEAQ, per germline (reference sequence). The CDR3 totals 17 residues. The CDR3 here is CASSLLNVAGDQETQYF. The CDR3 DNA follows: TGTGCCAGCAGCTTATTGAATGTAGCGGGAGATCAAGAGACCCAGTACTTC.

This clonotype was seen a few times. The chain is built from TRBV2 and TRBJ1-6; D not certain. Trimming took off 8 bases at V and 9 bases at J, with 14 bases between the two ends. The CDR3 sequence is 13 residues long. Per the germline V gene, CDR1 is SNHLY and CDR2 is FYNNEI. The CDR3 here is CASRGSGGSPLHF. CDR3 coding DNA: TGTGCCAGCCGTGGCTCGGGAGGTTCACCCCTCCACTTT. The entire variable domain, with the rest obtained from reference TRBV2 and TRBJ1-6, is as follows: EPEVTQTPSHQVTQMGQEVILRCVPISNHLYFYWYRQILGQKVEFLVSFYNNEISEKSEIFDDQFSVERPDGSNFTLKIRSTKLEDSAMYFCASRGSGGSPLHFGNGTRLTVT.

This clonotype was detected a few times. This chain connects TRBV7-3 to TRBJ2-2, with a weak D call TRBD1 (5 bases). V shed 0 bases and J shed 7 bases, with 9 bases lying between them. The CDR3 has 14 amino acids. Per germline, CDR1 SGHTA and CDR2 FQGTGA. CDR3 nucleotide sequence: TGTGCCAGCAGCTTAACTCCTAGGGGCGGGGAGCTGTTTTTT. Residues: CASSLTPRGGELFF.

This clonotype turned up a few times. The gene calls are TRBV5-5 and TRBJ1-3, with D hard to call. The germline V gene has CDR1 SGHKS and CDR2 YYEKEE (reference sequence). The CDR3 covers 14 residues. The V and J ends lost 2 bases and 7 bases respectively, with 13 bases between them. The chain's CDR3 is CASSLEGAQNTIYF. For the CDR3, the DNA is TGTGCCAGCAGCTTAGAGGGAGCTCAGAACACCATATATTTT.

V usage is TRBV7-9 and J usage is TRBJ1-2; TRBD1 might be the D (5 bases). The CDR3 extends over 14 amino acids. CDR1 is SEHNR and CDR2 is FQNEAQ in the germline V gene (reference sequence). Between the trimmed V and J ends, which lost 6 bases and 5 bases, there was a span of 16 bases. This CDR3 reads CASSSEGARYGYTF. The DNA for the CDR3 is TGTGCCAGCAGTTCCGAAGGGGCGAGGTATGGCTACACCTTC.

The chain recombines TRBV30 with TRBJ2-7; D might be TRBD1 or TRBD2, each matching 5 bases. Germline loops: CDR1 GTSNPN, CDR2 SVGIG (reference sequence). V gave up 4 bases and J gave up 5 bases, with 18 bases separating them. The CDR3 contains 14 residues. CDR3 coding DNA: TGTGCCTGGATAGGGGTCACCGGGACCCACGAGCAGTACTTC. It translates to CAWIGVTGTHEQYF. The complete variable domain, with remaining parts taken from reference TRBV30 and TRBJ2-7, reads SQTIHQWPATLVQPVGSPLSLECTVEGTSNPNLYWYRQAAGRGLQLLFYSVGIGQISSEVPQNLSASRPQDRQFILSSKKLLLSDSGFYLCAWIGVTGTHEQYFGPGTRLTVT.

This clonotype was observed a handful of times. A read error may explain this, as a much larger clone is one base away. The V gene is TRBV29-1, the J gene TRBJ1-2, with D possibly being TRBD1 (5 bases). There are 13 residues in the CDR3. The V gene lost 1 base and the J gene lost 10 bases, with 16 bases spanning the gap. Germline-derived CDR1 and CDR2 are SQVTM and ANQGSEA. CDR3 sequence (DNA): TGCAGCGTTGAAGCGTCGGGGGTACAAGACTACACCTTC. Its protein product is CSVEASGVQDYTF.

Only a few counts were recorded for this clonotype. The chain uses TRBV4-2 and TRBJ2-2; D possibly corresponds to TRBD2 (5 bases). CDR3 size: 16 residues. Germline assignment: CDR1 LGHNA and CDR2 YNFKEQ. Trimming pared 0 bases from V and 6 bases from J, leaving 14 bases between. Here the CDR3 DNA reads TGTGCCAGCAGCCAAGAAACTAGTCTTGACCCCGGGGAGCTGTTTTTT. Its protein is CASSQETSLDPGELFF.

Remarks on this clonotype: A much larger clone lies a single base off, so this may be a read error. The chain employs TRBV20-1 and TRBJ2-5; TRBD1 matches at 7 bases. The CDR3 sequence is 15 residues long. CDR1 and CDR2 (germline): DFQATT, SNEGSKA (reference sequence). J gave up 5 bases and V 2 bases, and 11 bases lay outside the gene matches. CDR3 loop: CSARRGPSNRETQYF. CDR3 bases: TGCAGTGCTAGAAGGGGGCCCTCGAATCGCGAGACCCAGTACTTC.

This clonotype was recorded many times. The chain couples TRBV10-3 to TRBJ2-3; D is ambiguous. The CDR3 runs 12 residues. Between the trimmed V and J ends, which lost 0 bases and 5 bases, there was a span of 3 bases. CDR1 ENHRY and CDR2 SYGVKD come from the germline V gene. As DNA, the CDR3 is TGTGCCATCAGTGAGTCTCAAGATACGCAGTATTTT. This codes for CAISESQDTQYF.

This clonotype was picked up many times. The V gene is TRBV6-6, the J gene TRBJ2-3, with D possibly matching TRBD1 (5 bases). V was cut by 0 bases and J by 2 bases, with 9 bases left in between. CDR1 and CDR2 (germline): MNHNY, SVGAGI (reference sequence). There are 15 residues in the CDR3. DNA of the CDR3: TGTGCCAGCAGTTACTCGGCAGGGTCCACAGATACGCAGTATTTT. Translated: CASSYSAGSTDTQYF.

This clonotype was seen only a few times. The CDR3 region has the DNA TGTGCCAGCAGTGAACGAATCGCCAATCAGCCCCAGCATTTT. Amino acids: CASSERIANQPQHF. The J gene is TRBJ1-5, the V gene TRBV25-1; D call uncertain. V was shortened by 2 bases and J by 3 bases, with 8 bases between the two germline ends. There are 14 residues in the CDR3. Per the germline V gene, CDR1 is MGHDK and CDR2 is SYGVNS.

The table lists this clonotype with many counts. This sequence joins TRBV30 and TRBJ2-7; D unclear. Trimming shortened V by 2 bases and J by 5 bases, and 13 bases separated the two germline ends. The germline V gene encodes CDR1 GTSNPN and CDR2 SVGIG (reference sequence). The CDR3 loop spans 13 amino acids. CDR3 region: CAWSLGNTHEQYF. For the CDR3, the DNA is TGTGCCTGGAGTCTAGGGAATACGCACGAGCAGTACTTC.

This clonotype occurred many times. This chain uses TRBV15 with TRBJ2-3; no firm D call. V lost 0 bases to trimming and J lost 1 base, with 8 bases between them. There are 15 residues in the CDR3. Germline CDR1 reads LNHNV; CDR2 reads YYDKDF (reference sequence). Here the CDR3 DNA reads TGTGCCACCAGCAGAGACGGGTTACGCACAGATACGCAGTATTTT. Its translation: CATSRDGLRTDTQYF.

The sample holds many counts of this clonotype. The chain carries TRBV6-2 or TRBV6-3 and TRBJ1-5, with D maybe TRBD1 (5 bases). Germline V lookup: CDR1 MNHEY, CDR2 SVGEGT. V gave up 6 bases and J gave up 8 bases, with 14 bases separating them. The CDR3 has 13 residues. The CDR3 is CASRRTTEKPQHF. The CDR3 DNA is TGTGCCAGCAGAAGGACAACCGAGAAGCCCCAGCATTTT.

This clonotype was counted between two and nine times. The CDR3 DNA sequence: TGTGCCAGCAGGTGGACACCCCCTAACTATGGCTACACCTTC. The encoded protein is CASRWTPPNYGYTF. The chain couples TRBV28 to TRBJ1-2, with a tentative D call TRBD1 (5 bases). The CDR3 has 14 amino acids. The germline V gene has CDR1 MDHEN and CDR2 SYDVKM. V lost 6 bases and J 0 bases, leaving 11 bases between the germline ends.

This clonotype has ten or more counts. V and J are TRBV13 and TRBJ1-4; 9 bases are shared with TRBD1. The germline V gene has CDR1 PRHDT and CDR2 FYEKMQ (reference sequence). The CDR3 runs to 16 residues. Trimming at V came to 5 bases and at J to 2 bases, leaving 6 bases not matched to a gene. The DNA of the CDR3 is TGTGCCAGCAGCCGGACCACAGGGGGCACTAATGAAAAACTGTTTTTT. Its translation is CASSRTTGGTNEKLFF.

This clonotype was observed a handful of times. The CDR3 reads CSARASKLGNQPQHF. The CDR3 bases are TGCAGTGCTAGAGCCTCGAAACTGGGGAATCAGCCCCAGCATTTT. This chain links TRBV20-1 with TRBJ1-5, with D uncertain. V gave up 1 base and J gave up 4 bases, with 14 bases separating them. In germline, CDR1 is DFQATT, CDR2 SNEGSKA (reference sequence). The CDR3 runs 15 residues.

This clonotype was found many times. The chain employs TRBV6-2 or TRBV6-3 and TRBJ1-1; D remains ambiguous. The ends were cut back, 5 bases at V and 0 bases at J, with 10 bases in the middle. Looked up from germline, CDR1 is MNHEY and CDR2 is SVGEGT. CDR3 length: 14 amino acids. CDR3 nucleotide sequence: TGTGCCAGCAGTCGAACGAGAATGAACACTGAAGCTTTCTTT. This translates into CASSRTRMNTEAFF.

This clonotype was counted at least ten times. The chain employs TRBV6-1 and TRBJ1-2; TRBD1 is a possible D gene (6 bases). The germline V gene encodes CDR1 MNHNS and CDR2 SASEGT. This CDR3 has 16 amino acids. V was clipped by 2 bases and J by 4 bases, with 17 bases between them. The CDR3 DNA reads as TGTGCCAGCAGTGAACCCAGGGGCAGGGGAACCTATGGCTACACCTTC. Translation gives CASSEPRGRGTYGYTF.

This clonotype has ten or more counts. This rearrangement joins TRBV6-2 or TRBV6-3 to TRBJ2-7; no clear D gene. CDR1 and CDR2 from the germline V gene are MNHEY and SVGEGT. The V end lost 1 base, the J end lost 0 bases, and 4 bases lay between the germline ends. The CDR3 is 13 amino acids. The CDR3 nucleotides are TGTGCCAGCAGTTACTATGGCTCCTACGAGCAGTACTTC. This gives the protein CASSYYGSYEQYF.

In this sample, this clonotype turned up once. V gene TRBV3-1 combines with J gene TRBJ2-3, with D perhaps being TRBD1 or TRBD2 (5 bases each). In germline, CDR1 is LGHDT, CDR2 YNNKEL (reference sequence). CDR3 size: 19 residues. Trimming took 0 bases from V and 1 from J, leaving 20 bases between them. This CDR3 reads CASSQEEGPKRGRTDTQYF. In DNA, the CDR3 is TGTGCCAGCAGCCAAGAAGAAGGACCGAAGAGGGGCCGCACAGATACGCAGTATTTT.

As regards this clonotype: This may be a read error, as it is one base from a much larger clone. CDR3 DNA sequence: TGTGCCATCAGGGATGGGCAGCTGAACACTGAAGCTTTCTTT. It is translated as CAIRDGQLNTEAFF. This sequence joins TRBV10-3 and TRBJ1-1; no reliable D call. V was cut by 6 bases and J by 0 bases, with 11 bases left in between. Germline V lookup: CDR1 ENHRY, CDR2 SYGVKD. The CDR3 runs to 14 residues.

This clonotype appeared many times. V gene TRBV12-3 or TRBV12-4 combines with J gene TRBJ2-1; 7 nucleotides align to TRBD2. The length of the CDR3 is 12 residues. V shed 5 bases, J shed 10 bases, and the junction held 5 bases outside the gene matches. CDR3 residues: CASSRGEGEQFF. In DNA, the CDR3 is TGTGCCAGCAGTCGAGGGGAGGGCGAGCAGTTCTTC.

This clonotype was seen repeatedly, ten times or more. The chain recombines TRBV6-6 with TRBJ2-1, with a possible D match to TRBD2 (5 bases). This CDR3 has 15 residues. V was cut by 6 bases and J by 6 bases, with 18 bases left in between. Germline V gene data show CDR1 as MNHNY and CDR2 as SVGAGI (reference sequence). The CDR3 region has the DNA TGTGCCAGCAGGTCGGGAATTCCGTGGGGCAATGAGCAGTTCTTC. It yields the protein CASRSGIPWGNEQFF.

This clonotype was detected ten times or more. This chain joins TRBV12-3 or TRBV12-4 and TRBJ1-2; D is possibly TRBD1 (5 bases). The V end was cut by 5 bases, the J end by 9 bases, with 13 bases between. CDR3 length: 12 amino acids. This CDR3 is CASSPGPSSYTF. The CDR3 DNA follows: TGTGCCAGCAGTCCGGGACCGTCCAGCTACACCTTC.